Detailed here is one T cell receptor (beta chain). The record originates from a study of a mutant IDH1 vaccine in newly diagnosed glioma. Across the study: Receipt of radiotherapy, temozolomide, or both preceded the study, and most received both.

Stated time point: baseline, week 1 (first vaccination visit). Treatment of the sample: pre-vaccination baseline after standard-of-care therapy. The CDR3 length is 13 residues. Deletions cut 1 base from V and 11 bases from J, with 14 bases between. From germline, CDR1 is SGHDN and CDR2 FVKESK. Generated by immunoSEQ multiplex PCR, the TCRdb table keeps only in-frame clones and is missing some. The table records about 63,000 clones, around 88% of them present only once. The sequences come from peripheral blood mononuclear cells (PBMCs), collected from a glioma patient treated with radiotherapy, temozolomide or both. The chain links TRBV14 to TRBJ1-1, with a weak D call TRBD1 (6 bases). The clonotype originates from a woman under 30 with glioma. Some clones in this sample may be carry-over from other donors' samples. The CDR3 DNA follows: TGTGCCAGCAGCCAAGCTAGGAGTCAGGGGGCTTTCTTT. It translates to CASSQARSQGAFF.